This T cell receptor (beta chain) was obtained from a study of cytomegalovirus exposure and HLA in healthy donors. The method was immunoSEQ multiplex PCR; TCRdb's version includes in-frame clones alone and lacks a portion of them. Counted here are around 80,000 clones, roughly 96% occurring once; the ten biggest clones make up 1.3%. Trimming took 4 bases from V and 1 from J; bases not matched to a gene: 9. The CDR3 runs 19 residues. Germline V gene sequence: CDR1 SGHAT, CDR2 FQDESV (reference sequence). The origin of this receptor is a woman aged 18-29 years in good health and CMV-seronegative. This chain uses TRBV11-1 with TRBJ2-2, with 13 bases lining up with TRBD2. Sequencing used PBMCs. CDR3 DNA sequence: TGTGCCAGCAGCTGGATACTAGCGGGAGGGCCTCGGAACACCGGGGAGCTGTTTTTT. The encoded protein is CASSWILAGGPRNTGELFF.